A selection of T cell receptor beta chains follows, all from one sample in a study of T cell repertoires in cytomegalovirus infection. TCRdb analysed the reads with MiXCR anew, one entry per CDR3 protein. The data show 250,000 to 300,000 distinct CDR3 sequences, with 12% to 15% seen just once and 8.5% to 9% held by the top ten. The sample was PBMCs. Receptor source: a human donor in good health (CMV status not recorded). Some clones in this sample may be carry-over from other donors' samples. The CDR3 runs from the conserved cysteine through the conserved F or W. Fields, in order: CDR3 protein, CDR3 DNA, V gene, D gene, clone size, J gene. A D gene is named only where the DNA matches it firmly. Part of the rows lack a size; the others show once, few, many or a class for expanded clones.

CDR3aa: CASSGTGGASEQYF
CDR3nt: TGTGCCAGTTCGGGGACAGGGGGCGCGTCCGAGCAGTACTTC
v_gene: TRBV19
d_gene: TRBD1
abundance: -
j_gene: TRBJ2-7

CDR3aa: CASKLLAREGPQHF
CDR3nt: TGTGCCAGCAAGTTGTTAGCCCGCGAGGGGCCCCAGCATTTT
v_gene: TRBV27
d_gene: -
abundance: -
j_gene: TRBJ1-5

CDR3aa: CASSQWGTEAFF
CDR3nt: TGTGCCAGCAGCCAGTGGGGGACTGAAGCTTTCTTT
v_gene: TRBV28
d_gene: -
abundance: many
j_gene: TRBJ1-1

CDR3aa: CASSSNRGKLNEQFF
CDR3nt: TGTGCCAGCAGCTCAAACCGGGGGAAGTTGAATGAGCAGTTCTTC
v_gene: TRBV7-9
d_gene: -
abundance: many
j_gene: TRBJ2-1

CDR3aa: CASSLTQSYEQYF
CDR3nt: TGTGCCAGCAGTTTAACACAAAGCTACGAGCAGTACTTC
v_gene: TRBV12-3/TRBV12-4
d_gene: -
abundance: few
j_gene: TRBJ2-7

CDR3aa: CASSLYLSYEQYF
CDR3nt: TGTGCCAGCAGCTTGTATTTATCCTACGAGCAGTACTTC
v_gene: TRBV5-4
d_gene: -
abundance: few
j_gene: TRBJ2-7

CDR3aa: CSATRDSHNQPQHF
CDR3nt: TGCAGTGCTACCCGGGACAGTCACAATCAGCCCCAGCATTTT
v_gene: TRBV20-1
d_gene: TRBD1
abundance: -
j_gene: TRBJ1-5

CDR3aa: CASRRSADLYGYTF
CDR3nt: TGTGCCAGCAGGCGCTCGGCGGACTTATATGGCTACACCTTC
v_gene: TRBV6-6
d_gene: -
abundance: -
j_gene: TRBJ1-2

CDR3aa: CASSQQAPYAEKLFF
CDR3nt: TGTGCCAGCAGCCAACAGGCGCCTTATGCTGAAAAACTGTTTTTT
v_gene: TRBV14
d_gene: -
abundance: -
j_gene: TRBJ1-4

CDR3aa: CASSGQGARSNQPQHF
CDR3nt: TGTGCCAGCAGTGGACAGGGGGCGCGGAGCAATCAGCCCCAGCATTTT
v_gene: TRBV6-1
d_gene: TRBD1
abundance: many
j_gene: TRBJ1-5

CDR3aa: CSASMQGNQPQHF
CDR3nt: TGCAGTGCTAGTATGCAGGGTAATCAGCCCCAGCATTTT
v_gene: TRBV20-1
d_gene: -
abundance: few
j_gene: TRBJ1-5

CDR3aa: CASSLGSYMARRKEIEKLFF
CDR3nt: TGTGCCAGCAGCTTAGGATCCTATATGGCGAGGAGAAAGGAAATCGAAAAACTGTTTTTT
v_gene: TRBV7-9
d_gene: -
abundance: many
j_gene: TRBJ1-4

CDR3aa: CASTKIGERGQPQHF
CDR3nt: TGTGCCAGCACCAAAATCGGGGAAAGGGGACAGCCCCAGCATTTT
v_gene: TRBV19
d_gene: -
abundance: -
j_gene: TRBJ1-5

CDR3aa: CASSSSTSGRTYEQYF
CDR3nt: TGTGCCAGCAGCTCGTCAACTAGCGGGAGGACCTACGAGCAGTACTTC
v_gene: TRBV7-9
d_gene: TRBD2
abundance: many
j_gene: TRBJ2-7

CDR3aa: CASSLMAGGTGELFF
CDR3nt: TGTGCCAGCAGCTTAATGGCAGGGGGCACCGGGGAGCTGTTTTTT
v_gene: TRBV7-3
d_gene: TRBD1
abundance: -
j_gene: TRBJ2-2

CDR3aa: CASSRETGDYEQYF
CDR3nt: TGTGCCAGCAGCCGAGAGACGGGTGACTACGAGCAGTACTTC
v_gene: TRBV5-4
d_gene: -
abundance: -
j_gene: TRBJ2-7

CDR3aa: CASSLGNTIYF
CDR3nt: TGTGCCAGCAGCTTAGGAAACACCATATATTTT
v_gene: TRBV7-2
d_gene: -
abundance: many
j_gene: TRBJ1-3

CDR3aa: CSVEDTEAETYEQYF
CDR3nt: TGCAGCGTTGAAGACACCGAGGCGGAGACCTACGAGCAGTACTTC
v_gene: TRBV29-1
d_gene: -
abundance: -
j_gene: TRBJ2-7

CDR3aa: CASSKTSANTGELFF
CDR3nt: TGTGCCAGCAGTAAAACCAGCGCGAACACCGGGGAGCTGTTTTTT
v_gene: TRBV7-6
d_gene: -
abundance: many
j_gene: TRBJ2-2

CDR3aa: CASSSYTRYEQFF
CDR3nt: TGTGCCAGCAGTTCTTATACTAGGTACGAGCAGTTCTTC
v_gene: TRBV28
d_gene: -
abundance: few
j_gene: TRBJ2-1

CDR3aa: CASSDSEGTVSDGYTF
CDR3nt: TGTGCCAGCAGTGACTCGGAGGGAACCGTGTCAGATGGCTACACCTTC
v_gene: TRBV6-4
d_gene: -
abundance: few
j_gene: TRBJ1-2

CDR3aa: CSATLTATDTQYF
CDR3nt: TGCAGTGCTACGCTTACAGCCACAGATACGCAGTATTTT
v_gene: TRBV20-1
d_gene: -
abundance: -
j_gene: TRBJ2-3

CDR3aa: CASSLGRRSEDTQYF
CDR3nt: TGTGCCAGCAGCTTAGGCCGGAGGAGTGAAGATACGCAGTATTTT
v_gene: TRBV11-3
d_gene: -
abundance: many
j_gene: TRBJ2-3

CDR3aa: CSAPSGSNEQFF
CDR3nt: TGCAGTGCTCCTAGCGGGAGCAATGAGCAGTTCTTC
v_gene: TRBV20-1
d_gene: TRBD2
abundance: -
j_gene: TRBJ2-1

CDR3aa: CASQASGRNEQYF
CDR3nt: TGTGCCAGCCAGGCTAGCGGGAGAAACGAGCAGTACTTC
v_gene: TRBV7-2
d_gene: TRBD2
abundance: many
j_gene: TRBJ2-7

CDR3aa: CSVPPQGWDYGYTF
CDR3nt: TGCAGCGTTCCCCCCCAAGGGTGGGACTATGGCTACACCTTC
v_gene: TRBV29-1
d_gene: -
abundance: -
j_gene: TRBJ1-2

CDR3aa: CASSAQTQGTGELFF
CDR3nt: TGTGCCAGCAGCGCCCAAACGCAGGGCACCGGGGAGCTGTTTTTT
v_gene: TRBV7-9
d_gene: -
abundance: many
j_gene: TRBJ2-2

CDR3aa: CASSRSVTTYEQYF
CDR3nt: TGTGCCAGCAGTCGTTCGGTCACGACCTACGAGCAGTACTTC
v_gene: TRBV2
d_gene: -
abundance: many
j_gene: TRBJ2-7

CDR3aa: CASTSGVAGELFF
CDR3nt: TGTGCCAGCACCTCGGGCGTGGCCGGGGAGCTGTTTTTT
v_gene: TRBV28
d_gene: -
abundance: -
j_gene: TRBJ2-2

CDR3aa: CASSPPWELAKNIQYF
CDR3nt: TGTGCCAGTAGTCCACCGTGGGAGTTAGCCAAAAACATTCAGTACTTC
v_gene: TRBV19
d_gene: -
abundance: many
j_gene: TRBJ2-4

CDR3aa: CSASPPSGGETQYF
CDR3nt: TGCAGTGCTAGCCCCCCTAGCGGGGGTGAGACCCAGTACTTC
v_gene: TRBV20-1
d_gene: TRBD2
abundance: few
j_gene: TRBJ2-5

CDR3aa: CASSQDHQGVRIGELFF
CDR3nt: TGTGCCAGCAGCCAAGATCACCAGGGGGTTAGAATCGGGGAGCTGTTTTTT
v_gene: TRBV4-2
d_gene: TRBD1
abundance: few
j_gene: TRBJ2-2

CDR3aa: CASSLVTSGRSLHYEQYF
CDR3nt: TGTGCCAGCAGCTTAGTGACTAGCGGGAGGTCCCTGCACTACGAGCAGTACTTC
v_gene: TRBV7-2
d_gene: TRBD2
abundance: many
j_gene: TRBJ2-7

CDR3aa: CASSESEVYYGYTF
CDR3nt: TGTGCCAGCAGCGAGTCAGAGGTCTACTATGGCTACACCTTC
v_gene: TRBV7-2
d_gene: -
abundance: many
j_gene: TRBJ1-2

CDR3aa: CATSVSGEVSEQFF
CDR3nt: TGTGCCACCAGTGTATCGGGGGAGGTGAGTGAGCAGTTCTTC
v_gene: TRBV24-1
d_gene: -
abundance: -
j_gene: TRBJ2-1

CDR3aa: CASSLVAGGSGNTIYF
CDR3nt: TGTGCCAGCAGCTTAGTGGCAGGCGGCTCTGGAAACACCATATATTTT
v_gene: TRBV7-6
d_gene: -
abundance: many
j_gene: TRBJ1-3

CDR3aa: CASSRRTTKSYGYTF
CDR3nt: TGTGCCAGCAGCCGAAGGACAACAAAGAGCTATGGCTACACCTTC
v_gene: TRBV7-9
d_gene: -
abundance: few
j_gene: TRBJ1-2

CDR3aa: CAISESSLAGGAYEQYF
CDR3nt: TGTGCCATCAGTGAATCTTCACTAGCGGGAGGGGCCTACGAGCAGTACTTC
v_gene: TRBV10-3
d_gene: TRBD2
abundance: few
j_gene: TRBJ2-7

CDR3aa: CASSDYDNEQFF
CDR3nt: TGTGCCAGCAGTGACTACGACAATGAGCAGTTCTTC
v_gene: TRBV27
d_gene: -
abundance: -
j_gene: TRBJ2-1

CDR3aa: CASSNRDRGWYGYTF
CDR3nt: TGTGCCAGCAGCAACCGGGACAGGGGATGGTATGGCTACACCTTC
v_gene: TRBV7-2
d_gene: TRBD1
abundance: many
j_gene: TRBJ1-2

CDR3aa: CASSSWATGNTIYF
CDR3nt: TGTGCCAGCAGTTCCTGGGCGACTGGAAACACCATATATTTT
v_gene: TRBV12-3/TRBV12-4
d_gene: -
abundance: -
j_gene: TRBJ1-3

CDR3aa: CASSPLGAQRTDTQYF
CDR3nt: TGTGCCAGCAGTCCCCTGGGGGCCCAACGCACAGATACGCAGTATTTT
v_gene: TRBV6-2/TRBV6-3
d_gene: -
abundance: few
j_gene: TRBJ2-3

CDR3aa: CASGTGGPYEQYF
CDR3nt: TGTGCCAGCGGGACAGGGGGACCCTACGAGCAGTACTTC
v_gene: TRBV27
d_gene: TRBD1
abundance: -
j_gene: TRBJ2-7

CDR3aa: CASSQARGTGSHEQYF
CDR3nt: TGTGCCAGCAGCCAGGCGCGAGGGACAGGCTCCCACGAGCAGTACTTC
v_gene: TRBV4-2
d_gene: TRBD1
abundance: -
j_gene: TRBJ2-7

CDR3aa: CASSLGFPRDTQYF
CDR3nt: TGTGCCAGCAGCTTAGGTTTCCCCCGCGATACGCAGTATTTT
v_gene: TRBV7-2
d_gene: -
abundance: many
j_gene: TRBJ2-3

CDR3aa: CASSSTRQGLSEKLFF
CDR3nt: TGTGCCAGCAGCTCAACGAGACAGGGCCTAAGTGAAAAACTGTTTTTT
v_gene: TRBV7-2
d_gene: TRBD1
abundance: many
j_gene: TRBJ1-4

CDR3aa: CASSQDRAGRGNTIYF
CDR3nt: TGCGCCAGCAGTCAGGACAGGGCCGGGAGGGGAAACACCATATATTTT
v_gene: TRBV5-1
d_gene: TRBD1
abundance: -
j_gene: TRBJ1-3

CDR3aa: CASSLLAGGLPETQYF
CDR3nt: TGTGCCAGCAGCTTACTAGCGGGGGGGCTCCCAGAGACCCAGTACTTC
v_gene: TRBV7-6
d_gene: TRBD2
abundance: -
j_gene: TRBJ2-5

CDR3aa: CASSYDSLSVLTF
CDR3nt: TGTGCCAGCAGTTACGACAGTTTGAGCGTCCTGACTTTC
v_gene: TRBV6-2/TRBV6-3
d_gene: -
abundance: -
j_gene: TRBJ2-6

CDR3aa: CSVLASLGGYTF
CDR3nt: TGCAGCGTTTTAGCTAGCCTCGGCGGCTACACCTTC
v_gene: TRBV29-1
d_gene: -
abundance: -
j_gene: TRBJ1-2

CDR3aa: CSARDLGQAYGYTF
CDR3nt: TGCAGTGCTAGAGATTTGGGACAGGCCTATGGCTACACCTTC
v_gene: TRBV20-1
d_gene: TRBD1
abundance: -
j_gene: TRBJ1-2

CDR3aa: CASSPRTGGISLKAFF
CDR3nt: TGTGCCAGCAGCCCGAGGACAGGGGGCATATCTCTGAAGGCTTTCTTT
v_gene: TRBV7-8
d_gene: TRBD1
abundance: many
j_gene: TRBJ1-1

CDR3aa: CASSLVAGANNEQFF
CDR3nt: TGTGCCAGCAGCTTAGTTGCAGGGGCGAACAATGAGCAGTTCTTC
v_gene: TRBV7-9
d_gene: -
abundance: many
j_gene: TRBJ2-1

CDR3aa: CASSQDWEQSDEAFF
CDR3nt: TGTGCCAGCAGCCAAGATTGGGAACAGAGTGATGAAGCTTTCTTT
v_gene: TRBV4-2
d_gene: -
abundance: -
j_gene: TRBJ1-1

CDR3aa: CSASTGQSIATTNEKLFF
CDR3nt: TGCAGTGCTAGTACGGGACAGTCTATTGCCACAACTAATGAAAAACTGTTTTTT
v_gene: TRBV20-1
d_gene: TRBD1
abundance: many
j_gene: TRBJ1-4

CDR3aa: CSARVQGLTNQPQHF
CDR3nt: TGCAGTGCTAGAGTACAGGGTTTGACCAATCAGCCCCAGCATTTT
v_gene: TRBV20-1
d_gene: -
abundance: few
j_gene: TRBJ1-5

CDR3aa: CATYSSGTTYEQYF
CDR3nt: TGTGCCACCTACTCCTCCGGGACAACCTACGAGCAGTACTTC
v_gene: TRBV10-3
d_gene: -
abundance: many
j_gene: TRBJ2-7

CDR3aa: CASSPRTGSYEQYF
CDR3nt: TGTGCCAGTAGCCCAAGGACGGGTTCCTACGAGCAGTACTTC
v_gene: TRBV19
d_gene: -
abundance: -
j_gene: TRBJ2-7

CDR3aa: CASSWGAGDTEAFF
CDR3nt: TGTGCCAGCAGTTGGGGCGCTGGGGACACTGAAGCTTTCTTT
v_gene: TRBV7-9
d_gene: -
abundance: many
j_gene: TRBJ1-1

CDR3aa: CASSRMRGGQGEQFF
CDR3nt: TGTGCCAGCAGCCGAATGCGGGGGGGCCAGGGGGAGCAGTTCTTC
v_gene: TRBV7-2
d_gene: TRBD2
abundance: few
j_gene: TRBJ2-1